This entry features one TCR beta chain sequence. Per the original data handling: Estimation of nucleated cell counts relied on the amplification of reference gene primers. Some clones are missing from TCRdb's copy, which holds only in-frame ones; the method was immunoSEQ multiplex PCR. V, J and clone size are taken as reported in that table, and D and trimming were inferred from the DNA itself. This table holds about 60,000 clones, roughly 83% found once. This sample stems from a study of blood T cell repertoires in COVID-19. The CDR3 sequence is 13 residues long. V was clipped by 7 bases and J by 2 bases, with 8 bases between them. CDR1 is SNHLY, CDR2 FYNNEI, per germline.

The chain joins TRBV2 to TRBJ1-4; D gene ambiguous. Sequences were obtained from peripheral blood. The receptor was isolated from a man in his 70s with active COVID-19. CDR3 sequence reads: CASTTVTNEKLFF. The CDR3 DNA is TGTGCCAGCACTACAGTTACTAATGAAAAACTGTTTTTT.